One sample yielded the 29 T cell receptor beta chains listed below, sequenced in a study of blood T cell repertoires in COVID-19 (dated by TCRdb to about 2020). Library preparation used the immunoSEQ multiplex PCR assay. What TCRdb holds here is the immuneACCESS table cut down to in-frame rearrangements. Part of the clones is not present; checked against another copy, under half of the missing clones reflect an unresolved V gene, and the others are unexplained. The sample table contains about 250,000 clones; only one count was recorded for roughly 88% of them. About 6.7% of the sample is held by the ten biggest clonotypes. The material sequenced was peripheral blood. These receptors were collected from a woman aged 25 to 39 with COVID-19, enrolled during active disease.

This clone appeared once. The chain combines TRBV18 with TRBJ1-1, with 10 bases fitting TRBD1. V gave up 6 bases and J gave up 4 bases; unmatched junction bases: 11. The CDR3 totals 16 residues. Per germline, CDR1 KGHSH and CDR2 LQKENI. Here the CDR3 reads CASSRRGRDRGTEAFF. The CDR3, as DNA: TGTGCCAGCTCGCGAAGGGGTCGGGACAGGGGCACTGAAGCTTTCTTT. Based on the CDR3 plus reference TRBV18 and TRBJ1-1, the full variable domain is NAGVMQNPRHLVRRRGQEARLRCSPMKGHSHVYWYRQLPEEGLKFMVYLQKENIIDESGMPKERFSAEFPKEGPSILRIQQVVRGDSAAYFCASSRRGRDRGTEAFFGQGTRLTVV.

The J gene is TRBJ1-1, the V gene TRBV9, with D tentatively TRBD1 (6 bases). The CDR3 covers 14 residues. From germline, CDR1 is SGDLS and CDR2 YYNGEE. V was trimmed by 3 bases and J by 0 bases, leaving 9 bases between them. The CDR3 nucleotides are TGTGCCAGCAGCGCGGGACACCTGAACACTGAAGCTTTCTTT. Protein sequence: CASSAGHLNTEAFF.

This rearrangement joins TRBV24-1 to TRBJ2-3, with D possibly matching TRBD1 (5 bases). Germline CDR1 KGHDR, CDR2 SFDVKD. There are 16 residues in the CDR3. The V end lost 9 bases, the J end lost 1 base, and 19 bases lay between the germline ends. CDR3: CATPTGGQGGTDTQYF. Written as DNA, the CDR3 is TGTGCCACCCCCACCGGTGGCCAGGGTGGCACAGATACGCAGTATTTT.

J is TRBJ2-5 and V is TRBV6-5, with a tentative D call TRBD1 (6 bases). Trimming pared 6 bases from V and 2 bases from J, leaving 10 bases between. Per germline, CDR1 MNHEY and CDR2 SVGAGI. The CDR3 consists of 13 residues. CDR3 protein: CASRRTEQETQYF. CDR3 sequence (DNA): TGTGCCAGCAGACGGACAGAGCAAGAGACCCAGTACTTC.

The chain links TRBV6-6 to TRBJ2-5, with a tentative D call TRBD2 (6 bases). The CDR3 has 14 amino acids. CDR1 MNHNY and CDR2 SVGAGI come from the germline V gene (reference sequence). The germline V and J ends were trimmed by 6 bases and 0 bases, with 11 bases remaining between them. Here the CDR3 DNA reads TGTGCCAGCAGCCGCGGGACGAACCAAGAGACCCAGTACTTC. Translation: CASSRGTNQETQYF.

The chain joins TRBV12-1 to TRBJ1-2; the table's D gene call, TRBD1, was not cross checked with the DNA. TRBV12-1 is labeled a pseudogene. The CDR3 contains 16 residues. CDR3 bases: TGTGCCAGCAGCCTCCGACAGGGGGCCGGGTTTAGCGGCTACACCTTC. Its translation is CASSLRQGAGFSGYTF.

The chain carries TRBV27 and TRBJ2-3, with unresolved D. This CDR3 is built from 16 residues. CDR1 MNHEY and CDR2 SMNVEV come from the germline V gene (reference sequence). Trimming pared 2 bases from V and 1 base from J, leaving 13 bases between. CDR3 protein: CASSLLKPSGTDTQYF. CDR3 nucleotides: TGTGCCAGCAGTTTACTTAAGCCCTCGGGCACAGATACGCAGTATTTT.

This clone has only a few counts. CDR3 nucleotides: TGCGCCAGCAGCTACGACAGCGTGGGTGGGAATGAGCAGTTCTTC. Encoded protein: CASSYDSVGGNEQFF. The rearrangement links TRBV5-1 to TRBJ2-1; a weak D match, TRBD1 (5 bases). Germline V gene data show CDR1 as SGHRS and CDR2 as YFSETQ. The CDR3 is made up of 15 amino acids. Trimming took off 3 bases at V and 7 bases at J, with 17 bases between the two ends.

This clone was detected only once. The chain is built from TRBV6-8 and TRBJ2-1; unclear D gene. Germline CDR1 is MNHGY and CDR2 is SAAAGT. The length of the CDR3 is 17 residues. The V end was cut by 8 bases, the J end by 0 bases, with 20 bases between. The CDR3 sequence: CASPTRWQVSSYNEQFF. DNA of the CDR3: TGTGCCAGCCCCACTCGCTGGCAGGTTAGCTCCTACAATGAGCAGTTCTTC.

V usage is TRBV18 and J usage is TRBJ1-5; possible D gene TRBD1, 5 bases. The CDR3 spans 19 residues. Trimming shortened V by 2 bases and J by 1 base, and 21 bases separated the two germline ends. The germline V gene has CDR1 KGHSH and CDR2 LQKENI. CDR3 nucleotides: TGTGCCAGCTCACCAGAGCTCCAGGGCCGAGGAAAAAGCAATCAGCCCCAGCATTTT. This codes for CASSPELQGRGKSNQPQHF.

The J gene is TRBJ1-5, the V gene TRBV15; 8 bases match TRBD1. The V gene end was trimmed by 1 base and the J gene end by 4 bases; junction bases not matched to a gene: 6. The CDR3 totals 16 residues. Germline-derived CDR1 and CDR2 are LNHNV and YYDKDF (reference sequence). This CDR3 is CATSRAPGGANQPQHF. The CDR3 DNA is TGTGCCACCAGCAGAGCTCCAGGGGGCGCGAATCAGCCCCAGCATTTT.

This chain uses TRBV6-1 with TRBJ1-1, with D perhaps TRBD1 (5 bases). Germline CDR1 reads MNHNS; CDR2 reads SASEGT. The CDR3 sequence is 13 residues long. The V end lost 2 bases, the J end lost 3 bases, and 7 bases lay between the germline ends. The CDR3 nucleotides are TGTGCCAGCAGTGAATTACAGGACACTGAAGCTTTCTTT. The encoded protein is CASSELQDTEAFF.

This chain joins TRBV6-5 and TRBJ1-1, with TRBD1 as a possible D gene (6 bases). This CDR3 has 15 amino acids. Looked up from germline, CDR1 is MNHEY and CDR2 is SVGAGI. Trimming took off 0 bases at V and 4 bases at J, with 12 bases between the two ends. CDR3 nucleotides: TGTGCCAGCAGTTACTCACAACAGGGTCTCACTGAAGCTTTCTTT. Its translation is CASSYSQQGLTEAFF.

V gene TRBV19 combines with J gene TRBJ1-2; D remains ambiguous. The CDR3 is 13 amino acids. Germline CDR1 and CDR2: LNHDA and SQIVND (reference sequence). Deletions cut 7 bases from V and 8 bases from J, with 17 bases between. CDR3 DNA sequence: TGTGCCAGTACAATCCAGGAATTTTACGGCTACACCTTC. Amino acid sequence: CASTIQEFYGYTF.

The rearrangement links TRBV10-3 to TRBJ2-1; the match to TRBD2 covers 16 bases. The junction had 7 bases not matched to a gene; V was cut back by 2 bases and J by 6 bases. The CDR3 sequence is 18 residues long. Germline V gives CDR1 ENHRY, CDR2 SYGVKD. The CDR3 DNA reads as TGTGCCATCAGTGAGCCGGGACTAGCGGGAGGGGTAGGCAATGAGCAGTTCTTC. It specifies CAISEPGLAGGVGNEQFF.

The chain combines TRBV18 with TRBJ2-1, with TRBD2 matching over 11 bases. Germline-derived CDR1 and CDR2 are KGHSH and LQKENI. The CDR3 consists of 15 residues. Losses at the gene ends were 4 bases for V and 7 bases for J; bases not matched to a gene: 6. CDR3 in DNA: TGTGCCAGCTCACTCGTAAGGACTAGCGGGAATGAGCAGTTCTTC. It translates to CASSLVRTSGNEQFF.

The CDR3 coding sequence is TGCGCCAGCAGCCAAGAGCATGCCCCCTGGACTAGCGGGGGGGCCAGAACAGATACGCAGTATTTT. Protein: CASSQEHAPWTSGGARTDTQYF. This chain connects TRBV4-3 to TRBJ2-3; TRBD2 matches 15 bases. The V segment lost 0 bases and the J segment 3 bases; nucleotides outside the gene matches: 16. This CDR3 spans 22 amino acids. Germline CDR1 is LGHNA and CDR2 is YSLEER.

This rearrangement joins TRBV11-3 to TRBJ2-7; D unclear. The germline V gene encodes CDR1 SGHNT and CDR2 YENEEA. The CDR3 is 13 amino acids. V was pared by 3 bases and J by 6 bases, with 12 bases between. The CDR3 region has the DNA TGTGCCAGCAGCTTCGTTTCTCTGAGCGAGCAGTACTTC. This translates into CASSFVSLSEQYF.

The chain has TRBV19 and TRBJ2-1; a weak D match, TRBD2 (6 bases). V lost 5 bases and J 0 bases, leaving 14 bases between the germline ends. Germline V CDR1 and CDR2: LNHDA, SQIVND (reference sequence). This CDR3 comprises 16 residues. This CDR3 is CASSVPGLSSYNEQFF. DNA for the CDR3: TGTGCCAGTAGTGTTCCGGGACTGAGCTCCTACAATGAGCAGTTCTTC.

This clone appeared a single time. This sequence joins TRBV19 and TRBJ1-4; 9 positions agree with TRBD1. The CDR3 loop spans 14 amino acids. With 6 bases clipped from V and 6 bases from J, the junction kept 5 bases outside the gene matches. Germline V gene sequence: CDR1 LNHDA, CDR2 SQIVND (reference sequence). DNA of the CDR3: TGTGCCAGTAGCACGACAGGGGGGGATGAAAAACTGTTTTTT. It encodes CASSTTGGDEKLFF.

This clone was seen a single time. The V and J genes are TRBV5-1 and TRBJ1-4, with 8 bases aligning to TRBD1. V gave up 5 bases and J gave up 3 bases; unmatched junction bases: 6. The CDR3 length is 15 residues. CDR1 SGHRS and CDR2 YFSETQ come from the germline V gene. CDR3 residues: CASSRIQGANEKLFF. The DNA of the CDR3 is TGCGCCAGCAGTCGAATACAGGGGGCTAATGAAAAACTGTTTTTT.

This clone was detected once. V gene TRBV11-3 combines with J gene TRBJ2-1; a possible D gene is TRBD2 (5 bases). Germline V CDR1 and CDR2: SGHNT, YENEEA. Deletions cut 3 bases from V and 2 bases from J, with 17 bases between. The CDR3 loop spans 17 amino acids. CDR3 protein: CASSLRRRVAAYNEQFF. Here the CDR3 DNA reads TGTGCCAGCAGCTTGAGGAGGCGGGTTGCCGCCTACAATGAGCAGTTCTTC.

The chain combines TRBV11-2 with TRBJ1-3; 7 nucleotides align to TRBD1. The CDR3 covers 17 residues. CDR1 is SGHAT, CDR2 FQNNGV, per germline. Trimming cost V 5 bases and J 0 bases; bases outside gene matches: 10. The chain's CDR3 is CASSALQGPHSGNTIYF. The CDR3 DNA reads TGTGCCAGCAGCGCCTTACAGGGGCCACACTCTGGAAACACCATATATTTT. The full variable domain, with the rest looked up from reference TRBV11-2 and TRBJ1-3, is EAGVAQSPRYKIIEKRQSVAFWCNPISGHATLYWYQQILGQGPKLLIQFQNNGVVDDSQLPKDRFSAERLKGVDSTLKIQPAKLEDSAVYLCASSALQGPHSGNTIYFGEGSWLTVV.

V gene TRBV7-9 combines with J gene TRBJ1-2, with a weak D call TRBD1 (6 bases). Trimming took 6 bases from V and 11 from J, leaving 19 bases between them. CDR3 size: 13 residues. Germline V lookup: CDR1 SEHNR, CDR2 FQNEAQ (reference sequence). The CDR3 region is CASSPYAQGPYTF. In nucleotides, the CDR3 is TGTGCCAGCAGTCCATATGCACAGGGTCCTTACACCTTC.

V gene TRBV4-3 combines with J gene TRBJ1-2; no clear D. With 2 bases removed from V and 2 bases from J, the gap between germline ends came to 6 bases. The CDR3 totals 13 residues. The germline CDR1 and CDR2 sequences are LGHNA and YSLEER. CDR3: CASSQSGNYGYTF. CDR3 in DNA: TGCGCCAGCAGCCAAAGCGGGAACTATGGCTACACCTTC.

This clone was seen only once. The V call is TRBV7-9, the J call TRBJ2-3; a weak D match, TRBD1 (5 bases). Germline lookup yields CDR1 SEHNR and CDR2 FQNEAQ (reference sequence). V was cut by 0 bases and J by 4 bases, with 8 bases left in between. The CDR3 extends over 14 amino acids. CDR3 in DNA: TGTGCCAGCAGCTTAGCGGGGCTAGCAGATACGCAGTATTTT. Translating it yields CASSLAGLADTQYF.

The chain joins TRBV9 to TRBJ2-5, with 8 bases lining up with TRBD2. In germline, CDR1 is SGDLS, CDR2 YYNGEE. The CDR3 is 14 amino acids. V was pared by 5 bases and J by 5 bases, with 8 bases of the junction left unmatched. The CDR3 here is CASRPGGPGETQYF. The CDR3 nucleotides are TGTGCCAGCAGGCCGGGGGGGCCGGGGGAGACCCAGTACTTC.

The genes are TRBV11-2 and TRBJ2-5; D might be TRBD1 (5 bases). V lost 1 base, J lost 2 bases, and 14 bases lay in between. CDR1 SGHAT and CDR2 FQNNGV come from the germline V gene. CDR3 size: 16 residues. In nucleotides, the CDR3 is TGTGCCAGCAGCTTAGGGCGGACACCAATTCAAGAGACCCAGTACTTC. Encoded protein: CASSLGRTPIQETQYF.

The CDR3 protein is CASSSGGGQGSESPLHF. The CDR3, as DNA: TGTGCCAGCAGTTCGGGAGGGGGACAGGGTTCGGAGTCACCCCTCCACTTT. V and J are TRBV28 and TRBJ1-6, with TRBD1 matching over 9 bases. Germline CDR1 MDHEN, CDR2 SYDVKM. After removal of 4 bases from V and 10 bases from J, the junction contained 14 bases not matched to a gene. The CDR3 spans 17 residues.